One T cell receptor (beta chain) is described in this entry. Antigen: not known. This entry belongs to a study of response to subunit inactivated influenza vaccine. TCRdb passed the RT-PCR reads through MiXCR, listing each CDR3 protein once. This table holds some 800,000 distinct CDR3 sequences, less than 25% found once. Study-wide points: Authors suggested few new T cells are recruited by each seasonal influenza vaccination.

The V gene end was trimmed by 4 bases and the J gene end by 7 bases; junction bases not matched to a gene: 10. Germline V gives CDR1 SGHKS, CDR2 YYEKEE (reference sequence). The CDR3 contains 14 residues. The V and J genes are TRBV5-5 and TRBJ2-7; 8 nucleotides agree with TRBD1. The sample in question was PBMCs from blood, obtained less than 6 days after vaccination. The TCR comes from a man aged 45 to 65 who received an inactivated influenza vaccine. The CDR3 sequence: CASSRGTGVREQYF. CDR3 DNA: TGTGCCAGCAGCAGGGGGACAGGCGTTCGTGAGCAGTACTTC.